A selection of T cell receptor beta chains follows, all from one sample in a study of T-cell reconstitution after alpha-beta-depleted transplantation in children. TCRdb analysed the PCR reads with MiXCR anew, one entry per CDR3 protein. The sample comprises about 540,000 distinct CDR3 sequences, roughly 30% of which are singletons, and around a third rests with the top ten. Material: PBMCs, obtained before TCRalphabeta/CD19-depleted stem cell transplant. These TCRs come from a boy less than two years old with Wiskott-Aldrich syndrome, due to receive a stem cell transplant. Both conserved end residues are part of each CDR3. A D gene is named only where the DNA matches it firmly. Clone size, where shown, is once, few, many, or a class for clones that have expanded.

NA,TRBV5-1,TRBJ1-2,NA,CASSPTPSYGYTF,TGCGCCAGCAGCCCGACACCGTCCTATGGCTACACCTTC
few,TRBV5-1,TRBJ2-1,TRBD1,CASSLRTGKNYEQFF,TGCGCCAGCAGCCTAAGGACAGGGAAGAACTATGAGCAGTTCTTC
few,TRBV20-1,TRBJ1-1,NA,CSARDEEAWAFF,TGCAGTGCTAGAGATGAGGAGGCTTGGGCTTTCTTT
NA,TRBV10-3,TRBJ2-1,NA,CAISEQYNEQFF,TGTGCCATCAGTGAGCAGTACAATGAGCAGTTCTTC
NA,TRBV29-1,TRBJ1-2,TRBD1,CSVAGTDDFYGYTF,TGCAGCGTTGCCGGGACAGACGACTTCTATGGCTACACCTTC
few,TRBV5-1,TRBJ2-1,TRBD2,CASSRSGVGNEQFF,TGCGCCAGCAGCCGCAGCGGGGTGGGGAATGAGCAGTTCTTC
few,TRBV10-3,TRBJ2-3,TRBD2,CAISESVGTSGRSDTQYF,TGTGCCATCAGTGAGTCAGTTGGGACTAGCGGGAGATCCGATACGCAGTATTTT
NA,TRBV18,TRBJ1-5,NA,CARKDRWGESNQPQHF,TGTGCCAGGAAGGACCGGTGGGGGGAAAGCAATCAGCCCCAGCATTTT
NA,TRBV10-3,TRBJ2-3,TRBD2,CATGPTSGGADTQYF,TGTGCCACCGGACCGACTAGCGGGGGAGCAGATACGCAGTATTTT
many,TRBV6-1,TRBJ2-3,NA,CASSSTAAYLDTQYF,TGTGCCAGCAGCTCTACAGCGGCCTACCTGGATACGCAGTATTTT
few,TRBV3-1,TRBJ2-1,NA,CASSQLADNEQFF,TGTGCCAGCAGCCAGCTGGCAGACAATGAGCAGTTCTTC
few,TRBV4-1,TRBJ2-2,TRBD2,CASSLRLAGEAGELFF,TGCGCCAGCAGCCTCAGACTAGCGGGAGAGGCCGGGGAGCTGTTTTTT
NA,TRBV30,TRBJ2-1,TRBD2,CALRISGRANNEQFF,TGTGCCCTACGTATTAGCGGGAGAGCAAACAATGAGCAGTTCTTC
many,TRBV12-3/TRBV12-4,TRBJ2-1,NA,CASSFGSSYNEQFF,TGCGCCAGCAGCTTCGGGAGCTCCTACAATGAGCAGTTCTTC
few,TRBV9,TRBJ2-5,TRBD1,CASSAGTAQETQYF,TGTGCCAGCAGCGCCGGGACAGCTCAAGAGACCCAGTACTTC
NA,TRBV5-1,TRBJ2-7,TRBD2,CASSPKGLAGVSNEQYF,TGCGCCAGCAGCCCGAAGGGACTAGCGGGAGTTTCCAACGAGCAGTACTTC
NA,TRBV20-1,TRBJ1-4,NA,CSAPRAGSATNEKLFF,TGCAGTGCTCCCCGGGCAGGGAGTGCAACTAATGAAAAACTGTTTTTT